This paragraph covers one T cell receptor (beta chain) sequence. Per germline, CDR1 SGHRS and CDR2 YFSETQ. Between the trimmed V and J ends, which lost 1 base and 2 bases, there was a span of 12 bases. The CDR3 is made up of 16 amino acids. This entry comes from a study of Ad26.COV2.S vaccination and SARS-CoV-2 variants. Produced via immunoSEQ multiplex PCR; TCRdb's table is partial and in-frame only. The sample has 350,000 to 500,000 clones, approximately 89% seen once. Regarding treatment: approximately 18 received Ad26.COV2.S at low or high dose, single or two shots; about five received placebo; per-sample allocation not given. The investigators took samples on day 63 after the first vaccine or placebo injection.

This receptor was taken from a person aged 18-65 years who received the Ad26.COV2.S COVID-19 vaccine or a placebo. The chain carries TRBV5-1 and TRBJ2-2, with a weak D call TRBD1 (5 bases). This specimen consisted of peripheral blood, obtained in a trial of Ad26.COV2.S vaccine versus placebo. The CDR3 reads CASSLSARTNTGELFF. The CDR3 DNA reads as TGCGCCAGCAGCTTGTCCGCTAGGACAAACACCGGGGAGCTGTTTTTT.